This T cell receptor beta chain was sequenced during a study of T cells after yellow fever vaccination. 5'RACE template switching added a universal primer site and UMIs to TCR cDNA. Via MiXCR, TCRdb re-called the 5' RACE reads, giving one row per CDR3 protein. The sample has hundreds of thousands of distinct CDR3 sequences; 11% are singletons. The CDR3 has 15 residues. Germline trimming cut 4 bases from V and 1 base from J; bases unmatched to any gene: 4. Germline CDR1 reads SGHRS; CDR2 reads YFSETQ. Study results and limitations: The secondary response showed a weaker magnitude and a faster peak, day 5 versus 15. CD4 and CD8 compartments shared a small share of clonotypes.

This clonotype was counted between two and nine times. Its specificity is not known. The input for sequencing was PBMCs, taken on the day of the first yellow fever vaccination. V usage is TRBV5-1 and J usage is TRBJ2-5, with 10 bases fitting TRBD2. The receptor was isolated from a man aged 18-30 years who received the YFV17D yellow fever vaccine. The CDR3 spells CASSTLAGAQETQYF. For the CDR3, the DNA is TGCGCCAGCAGCACTCTAGCGGGGGCCCAAGAGACCCAGTACTTC.